A selection of T cell receptor beta chains follows, all from one sample in a study of metastatic and nonmetastatic thyroid tumors. TCRdb reanalyzed the PCR reads with MiXCR. The profile shows some 11,000 clones, nearly 30% of them singletons. Input material: tumor tissue. The source of these receptors is a female donor with papillary thyroid cancer or a benign thyroid nodule (not recorded which). Some clones in this sample may be carry-over from other donors' samples. CDR3s include the opening cysteine and the closing phenylalanine or tryptophan. The D gene is left open where the match is weak. Some rows have no size entry. The others give once, few or many, or a class for an expanded clone.

d_gene	v_gene	abundance	j_gene	CDR3aa	CDR3nt
.	TRBV11-3	.	TRBJ1-6	CASKSSPLHF	TGTGCCAGTAAAAGCTCACCCCTCCACTTT
.	TRBV5-1	.	TRBJ1-2	CASSSSLGYGYTF	TGCGCCAGCAGCTCGTCACTTGGCTATGGCTACACCTTC
.	TRBV7-6	.	TRBJ1-6	CASSSGGIKNSPLNF	TGTGCCAGCAGCTCCGGAGGGATTAAGAATTCACCCCTCAACTTT
.	TRBV30	medium-sized	TRBJ1-2	CAWSIGRAMGYTF	TGTGCCTGGAGTATCGGGAGAGCCATGGGCTACACCTTC
.	TRBV4-2	many	TRBJ1-2	CASSQDTRGYGYTF	TGTGCCAGCAGCCAAGATACAAGGGGATATGGCTACACCTTC
TRBD1	TRBV5-1	medium-sized	TRBJ2-7	CASSYRGKAYEQYF	TGCGCCAGCAGCTACAGGGGGAAGGCCTACGAGCAGTACTTC
.	TRBV6-1	few	TRBJ1-4	CASSDRRANEKLFF	TGTGCCAGCAGTGATCGGAGAGCTAATGAAAAACTGTTTTTT
.	TRBV28	few	TRBJ2-3	CASSLEVQNTDTQYF	TGTGCCAGCAGTTTGGAGGTACAAAACACAGATACGCAGTATTTT
.	TRBV4-2	medium-sized	TRBJ2-3	CASSQERGTDTQYF	TGTGCCAGCAGCCAAGAGAGGGGAACAGATACGCAGTATTTT
.	TRBV6-1	few	TRBJ2-2	CASSESGRGYTEELFF	TGTGCCAGCAGTGAATCGGGGAGGGGGTACACCGAGGAGCTGTTTTTT
TRBD1	TRBV20-1	once	TRBJ1-1	CSATLGGWNEVFF	TGCAGTGCAACATTAGGGGGCTGGAATGAAGTTTTCTTT
.	TRBV2	.	TRBJ1-1	CATPVQGRNTEAFF	TGTGCCACTCCCGTACAGGGAAGGAACACTGAAGCTTTCTTT
.	TRBV5-1	.	TRBJ1-2	CASSLVDSNYGYTF	TGCGCCAGCAGCTTGGTGGACTCCAACTATGGCTACACCTTC
.	TRBV7-9	few	TRBJ1-1	CASSLAGTADTEAFF	TGTGCCAGCAGCTTAGCCGGGACGGCCGACACTGAAGCTTTCTTT
TRBD2	TRBV7-3	.	TRBJ2-3	CASSAEAAGALDTQYF	TGTGCCAGCAGCGCAGAGGCGGCGGGAGCCTTGGATACGCAGTATTTT
.	TRBV20-1	medium-sized	TRBJ2-2	CSARDSQGTGELFF	TGCAGTGCTAGAGACTCACAGGGAACCGGGGAGCTGTTTTTT
TRBD2	TRBV6-2/TRBV6-3	.	TRBJ2-1	CASSYSVAGGPTNEQFF	TGTGCCAGCAGTTACTCGGTAGCGGGAGGCCCAACAAATGAGCAGTTCTTC
TRBD2	TRBV30	.	TRBJ2-7	CATGRANEQYF	TGTGCCACCGGGAGGGCCAACGAGCAGTACTTC
.	TRBV6-2/TRBV6-3	.	TRBJ1-2	CASRDSGHDYGYTF	TGTGCCAGCAGGGATTCTGGACACGACTATGGCTACACCTTC
.	TRBV19	many	TRBJ2-7	CASSPYSSRDFSYEQYF	TGTGCCAGTAGCCCATATTCTTCCAGGGACTTCTCCTACGAGCAGTACTTC
.	TRBV30	once	TRBJ2-3	CAWSVGGGDTQYF	TGTGCCTGGAGTGTGGGGGGCGGGGATACGCAGTATTTT
.	TRBV28	few	TRBJ2-2	CASRGHGAANTGELFF	TGTGCCAGCAGAGGACATGGGGCGGCGAACACCGGGGAGCTGTTTTTT
TRBD1	TRBV6-1	medium-sized	TRBJ2-3	CASRGGQGTTDTQYF	TGTGCCAGCAGGGGAGGACAGGGGACCACAGATACGCAGTATTTT
TRBD2	TRBV7-3	medium-sized	TRBJ2-3	CASSNSGRVTDTQYF	TGTGCCAGCAGCAACAGCGGGAGGGTCACAGATACGCAGTATTTT
TRBD2	TRBV3-1	many	TRBJ2-3	CASSASGRDTDTQYF	TGTGCCAGCAGCGCGAGCGGGAGGGACACAGATACGCAGTATTTT
.	TRBV20-1	.	TRBJ1-1	CSATGDTEAFF	TGCAGTGCTACTGGGGATACTGAAGCTTTCTTT
TRBD2	TRBV20-1	medium-sized	TRBJ2-3	CSATSSGSSDTQYF	TGCAGTGCTACCTCTAGCGGGAGCTCAGATACGCAGTATTTT
.	TRBV20-1	.	TRBJ1-3	CSAAQGSGNTIYF	TGCAGTGCTGCACAGGGCTCTGGAAACACCATATATTTT
TRBD1	TRBV20-1	.	TRBJ2-7	CSAGAGQGAVEQYF	TGCAGTGCTGGAGCTGGGCAGGGGGCGGTCGAGCAGTACTTC
TRBD1	TRBV7-2	.	TRBJ1-2	CASSLTTGGASNYGYTF	TGTGCCAGCAGCTTAACGACAGGGGGCGCGTCTAACTATGGCTACACCTTC
.	TRBV27	few	TRBJ1-2	CASSPRGTLALCYVYTF	TGTGCCAGCAGTCCCAGGGGAACCCTAGCCCTATGCTATGTCTACACCTTC
.	TRBV6-1	.	TRBJ2-7	CASSDLGHEQYF	TGTGCCAGCAGTGACCTGGGGCACGAGCAGTACTTC
.	TRBV6-1	few	TRBJ1-1	CASSSVDRPNTEAFF	TGTGCCAGCAGTAGCGTGGACAGACCGAACACTGAAGCTTTCTTT
.	TRBV19	medium-sized	TRBJ1-6	CASSNPRQRSSYNSPLHF	TGTGCCAGTAGTAATCCCCGGCAGAGGAGCTCCTATAATTCACCCCTCCACTTT
.	TRBV6-2/TRBV6-3	few	TRBJ2-7	CASSLAAGEQYF	TGTGCCAGCAGTTTGGCGGCGGGGGAGCAGTACTTC